This T cell receptor beta chain was retrieved from a study of long-term antiretroviral therapy in people with HIV. About the study: The earliest samples predate the 2015 immediate-ART recommendation by about a decade.

Survey level was the resolution at which the v3.0 immunoSEQ assay ran. Repertoires were generated with immunoSEQ multiplex PCR, while TCRdb's copy carries only in-frame clones and drops some. The repertoire holds roughly 18,000 clones, with around 85% as singletons. This clone was counted only a few times. Trimming pared 7 bases from V and 6 bases from J, leaving 15 bases between. CDR3 length equals 13 residues. Per germline, CDR1 LNHDA and CDR2 SQIVND (reference sequence). The sequencing used unsorted PBMCs, collected 0.9 years after starting antiretroviral therapy. The receptor was derived from a man aged 18 to 30 with HIV. The gene calls are TRBV19 and TRBJ1-1; D uncertain. CDR3 bases: TGTGCCAGTATCCCCCCCGGTTGGCCTGAAGCTTTCTTT. It specifies CASIPPGWPEAFF.